Following are 19 T cell receptor beta chains from one sample sequenced in a study of blood T cell repertoires in COVID-19. TCRdb keeps only in-frame clones here, not all; method: immunoSEQ multiplex PCR. The sample shows 110,000 to 150,000 clones, approximately 87% of them seen only once. Sequenced input: peripheral blood. Source of these receptors: a human donor in a cohort sampled during active COVID-19.

The chain carries TRBV11-2 and TRBJ2-4; possible D gene TRBD2, 6 bases. The length of the CDR3 is 15 residues. Trimming pared 6 bases from V and 5 bases from J, leaving 17 bases between. The germline V gene encodes CDR1 SGHAT and CDR2 FQNNGV. CDR3 DNA sequence: TGTGCCAGCAGTAATACTCGGAGGGGCCAAAACATTCAGTACTTC. It codes for CASSNTRRGQNIQYF. Using reference TRBV11-2 and TRBJ2-4 for the parts outside the CDR3, the full variable domain is EAGVAQSPRYKIIEKRQSVAFWCNPISGHATLYWYQQILGQGPKLLIQFQNNGVVDDSQLPKDRFSAERLKGVDSTLKIQPAKLEDSAVYLCASSNTRRGQNIQYFGAGTRLSVL.

The CDR3 protein is CASSQDGNQPQHF. For the CDR3, the DNA is TGCGCCAGCAGCCAAGACGGCAATCAGCCCCAGCATTTT. The J gene is TRBJ1-5, the V gene TRBV4-1, with D unresolved. The germline V and J ends were trimmed by 0 bases and 2 bases, with 2 bases remaining between them. The germline V gene has CDR1 MGHRA and CDR2 YSYEKL. The CDR3 spans 13 residues.

The chain joins TRBV6-4 to TRBJ2-7; TRBD2 matches 7 bases. The V and J ends lost 1 base and 2 bases, in that order; junction bases with no gene match: 8. The CDR3 is made up of 16 amino acids. Germline CDR1 reads MRHNA; CDR2 reads SNTAGT. DNA for the CDR3: TGTGCCAGCAGTGACTATCTAGCGGACACTACCTACGAGCAGTACGTC. Encoded protein: CASSDYLADTTYEQYV.

This clone was counted a single time. This chain connects TRBV6-2 or TRBV6-3 to TRBJ2-1; possible D gene TRBD2, 5 bases. This CDR3 region has 11 residues. The V gene's germline CDR1 is MNHEY and CDR2 SVGEGT. Trimming removed 5 bases from V and 12 bases from J, with 11 bases in between. The CDR3 DNA reads TGTGCCAGCAGTCAACGCCGGGGGCAGTTCTTC. This translates into CASSQRRGQFF.

This clone was picked up one time. This chain uses TRBV28 with TRBJ2-1; no clear D gene. The CDR3 sequence is 14 residues long. The germline gives CDR1 MDHEN, CDR2 SYDVKM. V lost 1 base, J lost 4 bases, and 8 bases lay in between. CDR3 in DNA: TGTGCCAGCAGTTTATCTTCCCGGTACAATGAGCAGTTCTTC. This gives the protein CASSLSSRYNEQFF.

J is TRBJ2-2 and V is TRBV6-1; 14 bases are shared with TRBD2. V lost 4 bases and J lost 0; bases outside the gene matches: 4. The germline gives CDR1 MNHNS, CDR2 SASEGT. This CDR3 has 18 residues. This CDR3 is CASSGGLAGGANTGELFF. The DNA for the CDR3 is TGTGCCAGCAGTGGAGGACTAGCGGGGGGCGCGAACACCGGGGAGCTGTTTTTT.

The rearrangement joins TRBV11-3 to TRBJ2-2, with D perhaps TRBD2 (5 bases). This CDR3 is 15 amino acids long. Per germline, CDR1 SGHNT and CDR2 YENEEA. Trimming shortened V by 4 bases and J by 7 bases, and 16 bases separated the two germline ends. The CDR3: CASSSHRGGGGELFF. In DNA, the CDR3 is TGTGCCAGCAGCTCCCACCGAGGAGGCGGCGGGGAGCTGTTTTTT.

The V call is TRBV7-2, the J call TRBJ1-2; D remains ambiguous. From germline, CDR1 is SGHTA and CDR2 FQGNSA. The CDR3 covers 13 residues. Trimming left V 5 bases short and J 6 bases short, with 13 bases between. The CDR3 here is CASSPLRRDGYTF. The CDR3 coding sequence is TGTGCCAGCAGCCCGCTTCGACGGGATGGCTACACCTTC.

For the CDR3, the DNA is TGTGCCAGCATCCCTGAGCAGGACAGGGGTACGGGCGGGGAGCTGTTTTTT. As protein: CASIPEQDRGTGGELFF. The rearrangement joins TRBV6-4 to TRBJ2-2, with 9 positions matching TRBD1. Germline CDR1 reads MRHNA; CDR2 reads SNTAGT. V shed 7 bases and J 7 bases; nucleotides not matched to a gene: 16. The CDR3 contains 17 residues.

The V and J genes are TRBV24-1 and TRBJ1-1; TRBD1 is a possible D gene (6 bases). The CDR3 covers 13 residues. Germline V CDR1 and CDR2: KGHDR, SFDVKD. Deletions cut 9 bases from V and 2 bases from J, with 12 bases between. The CDR3 DNA sequence: TGTGCCACCTCCAGGGGCTCAAACACTGAAGCTTTCTTT. Translating gives CATSRGSNTEAFF.

This clone was seen only a few times. The chain has TRBV18 and TRBJ1-1; 8 nucleotides match TRBD1. Germline CDR1 and CDR2: KGHSH and LQKENI. V dropped 5 bases and J dropped 3; count of bases not matched to a gene: 5. The CDR3 totals 14 residues. The CDR3 coding sequence is TGTGCCAGCTCAGTAATACAGGGGGACACTGAAGCTTTCTTT. It specifies CASSVIQGDTEAFF. Full variable domain (missing parts from reference TRBV18 and TRBJ1-1): NAGVMQNPRHLVRRRGQEARLRCSPMKGHSHVYWYRQLPEEGLKFMVYLQKENIIDESGMPKERFSAEFPKEGPSILRIQQVVRGDSAAYFCASSVIQGDTEAFFGQGTRLTVV.

The chain joins TRBV3-1 (or the pseudogene TRBV3-2) to TRBJ1-4; D possibly corresponds to TRBD1 (5 bases). The germline CDR1 and CDR2 sequences are LGHDT and YNNKEL (reference sequence). The V and J ends lost 5 bases and 5 bases respectively, with 12 bases between them. The CDR3 spans 14 residues. The CDR3 region is CASSSGLGNEKLFF. The CDR3 DNA follows: TGTGCCAGCAGCTCAGGGCTGGGCAATGAAAAACTGTTTTTT.

This clone was detected only a few times. This chain uses TRBV4-1 with TRBJ1-5, with TRBD1 matching 11 bases. The germline V gene encodes CDR1 MGHRA and CDR2 YSYEKL. The CDR3 covers 15 residues. The J segment lost 4 bases and the V segment lost 1 base, leaving 0 bases of the junction unmatched. The CDR3 coding sequence is TGCGCCAGCAGCCAAGGGGACAGGGGGAATCAGCCCCAGCATTTT. Protein product: CASSQGDRGNQPQHF.

The chain employs TRBV7-3 and TRBJ1-5, with D perhaps matching TRBD1 (5 bases). The CDR3 spans 13 residues. Trimming took off 5 bases at V and 6 bases at J, with 11 bases between the two ends. Germline V gene sequence: CDR1 SGHTA, CDR2 FQGTGA. The CDR3: CASSLGGGQPQHF. CDR3 nucleotide sequence: TGTGCCAGCAGCCTCGGGGGGGGTCAGCCCCAGCATTTT.

The chain uses TRBV6-1 and TRBJ2-7; D perhaps matches TRBD2 (7 bases). CDR1 is MNHNS, CDR2 SASEGT, per germline. The CDR3 has 15 residues. Trimming pared 3 bases from V and 10 bases from J, leaving 22 bases between. In nucleotides, the CDR3 is TGTGCCAGCAGTGAGTCCGGGGGGCCACCGAATAAACAGTACGTC. Translating it yields CASSESGGPPNKQYV.

This sequence joins TRBV7-2 and TRBJ1-5; D might be TRBD1 (6 bases). The CDR3 totals 15 residues. V was clipped by 3 bases and J by 2 bases, with 11 bases between them. Germline CDR1 is SGHTA and CDR2 is FQGNSA. CDR3 in amino acids: CASSFQGFGNQPQHF. The CDR3 DNA follows: TGTGCCAGCAGCTTTCAGGGGTTCGGCAATCAGCCCCAGCATTTT.

The genes are TRBV19 and TRBJ1-1; possible D gene TRBD1, 5 bases. From germline, CDR1 is LNHDA and CDR2 SQIVND (reference sequence). This CDR3 comprises 14 residues. The V end lost 9 bases, the J end lost 5 bases, and 19 bases lay between the germline ends. The CDR3 DNA sequence: TGTGCCAGCCCCATGGGGGGGAAGGAGACTGAAGCTTTCTTT. Translated: CASPMGGKETEAFF.

On this clone itself: Other DNA sequences in this sample translate to the same CDR3. This chain joins TRBV5-1 and TRBJ2-3; tentatively, D is TRBD1 (6 bases). The CDR3 has 14 residues. The germline V gene has CDR1 SGHRS and CDR2 YFSETQ. Trimming took off 4 bases at V and 0 bases at J, with 9 bases between the two ends. The CDR3 coding sequence is TGCGCCAGCAGCCTAGGACAGAGCACAGATACGCAGTATTTT. Protein product: CASSLGQSTDTQYF.

The J gene is TRBJ2-3, the V gene TRBV5-4; 8 bases align to TRBD2. V lost 5 bases to trimming and J lost 6 bases; unmatched junction nucleotides: 14. The germline V gene encodes CDR1 SGHNT and CDR2 YYREEE (reference sequence). The CDR3 totals 16 residues. The CDR3, as DNA: TGTGCCAGCAGTATACCGGGACTAGAGATTACGGATACGCAGTATTTT. Translated: CASSIPGLEITDTQYF.